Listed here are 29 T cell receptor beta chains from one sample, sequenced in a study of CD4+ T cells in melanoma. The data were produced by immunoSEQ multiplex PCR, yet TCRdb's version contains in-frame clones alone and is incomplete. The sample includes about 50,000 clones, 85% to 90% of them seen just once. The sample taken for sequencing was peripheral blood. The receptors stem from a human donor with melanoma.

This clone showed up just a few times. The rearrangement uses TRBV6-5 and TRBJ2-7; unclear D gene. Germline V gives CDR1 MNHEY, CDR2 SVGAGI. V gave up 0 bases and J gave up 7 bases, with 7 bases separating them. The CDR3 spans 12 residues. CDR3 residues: CASSYSRTEQYF. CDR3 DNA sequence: TGTGCCAGCAGTTACTCAAGGACGGAGCAGTACTTC.

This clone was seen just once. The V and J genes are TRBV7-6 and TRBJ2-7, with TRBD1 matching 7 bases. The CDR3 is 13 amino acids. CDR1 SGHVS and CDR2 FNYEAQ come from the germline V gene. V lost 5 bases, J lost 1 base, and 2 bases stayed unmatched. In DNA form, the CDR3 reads TGTGCCAGCAGCCCGGGACAGTCCTACGAGCAGTACTTC. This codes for CASSPGQSYEQYF.

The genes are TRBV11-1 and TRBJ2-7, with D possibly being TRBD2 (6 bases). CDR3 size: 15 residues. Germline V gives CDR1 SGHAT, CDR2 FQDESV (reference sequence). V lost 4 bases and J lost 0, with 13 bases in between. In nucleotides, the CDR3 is TGTGCCAGCAGCTCGTCGGACTACCTCTCCTACGAGCAGTACTTC. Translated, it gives CASSSSDYLSYEQYF. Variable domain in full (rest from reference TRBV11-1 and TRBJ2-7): EAEVAQSPRYKITEKSQAVAFWCDPISGHATLYWYRQILGQGPELLVQFQDESVVDDSQLPKDRFSAERLKGVDSTLKIQPAELGDSAMYLCASSSSDYLSYEQYFGPGTRLTVT.

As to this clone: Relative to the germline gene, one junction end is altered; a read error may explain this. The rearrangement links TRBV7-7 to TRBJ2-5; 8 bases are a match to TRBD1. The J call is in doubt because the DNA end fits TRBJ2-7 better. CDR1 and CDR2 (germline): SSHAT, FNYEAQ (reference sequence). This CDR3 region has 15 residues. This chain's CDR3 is CASSSRTGPSYEQYF. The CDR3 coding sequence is TGTGCTAGCAGCTCGCGGACAGGGCCCTCCTACGAGCAGTACTTC.

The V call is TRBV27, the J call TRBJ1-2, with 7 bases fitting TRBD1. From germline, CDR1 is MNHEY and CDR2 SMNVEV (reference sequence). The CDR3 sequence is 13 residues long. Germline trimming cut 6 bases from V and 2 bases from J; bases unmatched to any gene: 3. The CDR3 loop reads CASRMTGNYGYTF. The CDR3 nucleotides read TGTGCCAGCAGAATGACAGGGAACTATGGCTACACCTTC.

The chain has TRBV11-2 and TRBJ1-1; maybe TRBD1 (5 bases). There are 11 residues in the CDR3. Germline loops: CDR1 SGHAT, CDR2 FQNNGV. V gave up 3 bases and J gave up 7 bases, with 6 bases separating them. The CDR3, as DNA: TGTGCCAGCAGCTTTCAGGGTGAAGCTTTCTTT. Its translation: CASSFQGEAFF.

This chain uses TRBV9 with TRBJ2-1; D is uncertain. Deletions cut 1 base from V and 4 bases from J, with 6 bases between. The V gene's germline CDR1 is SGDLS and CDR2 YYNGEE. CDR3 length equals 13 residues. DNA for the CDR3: TGTGCCAGCAGCGTACCGCCTTACAATGAGCAGTTCTTC. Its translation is CASSVPPYNEQFF.

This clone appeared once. DNA for the CDR3: TGTGCCAGCAGCGTAGATGTTGACAGGGGGTCGGCTTTCTTT. Protein product: CASSVDVDRGSAFF. The chain couples TRBV9 to TRBJ1-1; 9 nucleotides line up with TRBD1. The J segment lost 11 bases and the V segment lost 0 bases, leaving 8 bases of the junction unmatched. Germline assignment: CDR1 SGDLS and CDR2 YYNGEE. CDR3 length equals 14 residues.

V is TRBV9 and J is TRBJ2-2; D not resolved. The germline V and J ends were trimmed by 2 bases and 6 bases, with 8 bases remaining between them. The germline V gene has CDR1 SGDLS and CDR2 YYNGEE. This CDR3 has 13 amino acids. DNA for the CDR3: TGTGCCAGCAGCGTTTTGAATTCCGGGGAGCTGTTTTTT. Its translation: CASSVLNSGELFF. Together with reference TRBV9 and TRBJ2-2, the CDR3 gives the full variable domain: DSGVTQTPKHLITATGQRVTLRCSPRSGDLSVYWYQQSLDQGLQFLIQYYNGEERAKGNILERFSAQQFPDLHSELNLSSLELGDSALYFCASSVLNSGELFFGEGSRLTVL.

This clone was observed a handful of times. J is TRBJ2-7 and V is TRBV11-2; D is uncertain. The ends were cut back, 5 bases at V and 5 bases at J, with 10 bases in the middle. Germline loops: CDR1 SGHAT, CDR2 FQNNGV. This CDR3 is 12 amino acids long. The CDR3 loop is CASSLDKHEQYF. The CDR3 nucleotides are TGTGCCAGCAGCCTCGACAAGCACGAGCAGTACTTC.

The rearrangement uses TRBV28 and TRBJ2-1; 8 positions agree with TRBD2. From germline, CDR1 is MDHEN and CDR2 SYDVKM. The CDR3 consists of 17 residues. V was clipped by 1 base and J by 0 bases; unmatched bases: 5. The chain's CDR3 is CASSLSLAGFSYNEQFF. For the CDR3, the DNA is TGTGCCAGCAGTTTATCGTTAGCGGGATTCTCCTACAATGAGCAGTTCTTC.

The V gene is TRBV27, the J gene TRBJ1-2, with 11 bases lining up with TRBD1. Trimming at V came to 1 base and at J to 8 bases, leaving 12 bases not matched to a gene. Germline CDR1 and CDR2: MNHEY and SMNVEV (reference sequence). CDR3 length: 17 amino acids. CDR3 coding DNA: TGTGCCAGCAGTTTATATGGACAGGGGGCGGTTTGGGACGGCTACACCTTC. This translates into CASSLYGQGAVWDGYTF.

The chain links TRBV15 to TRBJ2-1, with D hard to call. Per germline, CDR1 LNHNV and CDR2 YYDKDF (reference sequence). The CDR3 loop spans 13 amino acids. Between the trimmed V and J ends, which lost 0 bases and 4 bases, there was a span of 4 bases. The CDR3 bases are TGTGCCACCAGCAGAGATGGGTACAATGAGCAGTTCTTC. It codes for CATSRDGYNEQFF.

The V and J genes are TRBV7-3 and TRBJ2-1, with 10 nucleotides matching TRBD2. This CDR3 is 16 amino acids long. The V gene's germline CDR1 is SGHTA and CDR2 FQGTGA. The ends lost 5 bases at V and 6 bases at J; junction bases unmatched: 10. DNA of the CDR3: TGTGCCAGCAGCCCGCGACTAGCGGGTCACTTCAATGAGCAGTTCTTC. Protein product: CASSPRLAGHFNEQFF.

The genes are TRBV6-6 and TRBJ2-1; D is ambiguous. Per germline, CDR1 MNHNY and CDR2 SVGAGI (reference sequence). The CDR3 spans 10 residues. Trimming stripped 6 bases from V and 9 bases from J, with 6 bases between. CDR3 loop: CASSRSEQFF. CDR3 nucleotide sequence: TGTGCCAGCAGCCGTAGTGAGCAGTTCTTC.

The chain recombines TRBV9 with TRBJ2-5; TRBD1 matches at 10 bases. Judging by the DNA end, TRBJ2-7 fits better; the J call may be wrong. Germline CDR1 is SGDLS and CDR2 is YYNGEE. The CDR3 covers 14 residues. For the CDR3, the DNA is TGTGCCAGCAGCGAGGGGACAGGGGTCTACGAGCAGTACTTC. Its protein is CASSEGTGVYEQYF.

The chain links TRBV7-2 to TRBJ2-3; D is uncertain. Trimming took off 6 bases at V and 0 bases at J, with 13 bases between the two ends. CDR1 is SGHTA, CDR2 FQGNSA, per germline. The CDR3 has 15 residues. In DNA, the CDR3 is TGTGCCAGCAGATCTCCAACCGCAAGCACAGATACGCAGTATTTT. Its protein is CASRSPTASTDTQYF.

CDR3 in amino acids: CASSFQTGANEKLFF. CDR3 bases: TGTGCCAGCAGTTTCCAGACAGGGGCTAATGAAAAACTGTTTTTT. This chain joins TRBV28 and TRBJ1-4; 8 bases align to TRBD1. CDR1 is MDHEN, CDR2 SYDVKM, per germline. The trim removed 3 bases at V and 3 bases at J, leaving 3 bases unmatched. The CDR3 is 15 residues long. The full variable domain, its missing parts supplied by reference TRBV28 and TRBJ1-4, is DVKVTQSSRYLVKRTGEKVFLECVQDMDHENMFWYRQDPGLGLRLIYFSYDVKMKEKGDIPEGYSVSREKKERFSLILESASTNQTSMYLCASSFQTGANEKLFFGSGTQLSVL.

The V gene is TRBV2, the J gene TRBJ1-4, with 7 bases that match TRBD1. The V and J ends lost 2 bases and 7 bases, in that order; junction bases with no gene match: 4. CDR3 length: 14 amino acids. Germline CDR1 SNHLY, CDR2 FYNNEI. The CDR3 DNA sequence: TGTGCCAGCAGTGAACAGGGACAGACTGAAAAACTGTTTTTT. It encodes CASSEQGQTEKLFF.

CDR3 DNA sequence: TGTGCCAGCAGTGAAAATGGACAGGTGAACACTGAAGCTTTCTTT. Its protein is CASSENGQVNTEAFF. This chain uses TRBV2 with TRBJ1-1, with TRBD1 matching over 7 bases. The CDR3 loop spans 15 amino acids. J gave up 0 bases and V 2 bases, and 3 bases lay outside the gene matches. The V gene's germline CDR1 is SNHLY and CDR2 FYNNEI. The whole variable domain, filled in from reference TRBV2 and TRBJ1-1, reads EPEVTQTPSHQVTQMGQEVILRCVPISNHLYFYWYRQILGQKVEFLVSFYNNEISEKSEIFDDQFSVERPDGSNFTLKIRSTKLEDSAMYFCASSENGQVNTEAFFGQGTRLTVV.

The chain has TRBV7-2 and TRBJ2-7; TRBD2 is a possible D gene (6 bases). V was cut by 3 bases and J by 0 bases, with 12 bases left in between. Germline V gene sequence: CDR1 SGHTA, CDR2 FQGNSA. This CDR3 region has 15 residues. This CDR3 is CASSLNGGSSYEQYF. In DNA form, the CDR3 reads TGTGCCAGCAGCTTGAACGGGGGTAGCTCCTACGAGCAGTACTTC.

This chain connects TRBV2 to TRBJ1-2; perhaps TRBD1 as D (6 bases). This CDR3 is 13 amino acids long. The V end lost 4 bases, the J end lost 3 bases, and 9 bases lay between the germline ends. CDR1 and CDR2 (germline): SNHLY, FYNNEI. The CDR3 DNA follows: TGTGCCAGCAGTGCGGACAGCTACTATGGCTACACCTTC. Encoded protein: CASSADSYYGYTF.

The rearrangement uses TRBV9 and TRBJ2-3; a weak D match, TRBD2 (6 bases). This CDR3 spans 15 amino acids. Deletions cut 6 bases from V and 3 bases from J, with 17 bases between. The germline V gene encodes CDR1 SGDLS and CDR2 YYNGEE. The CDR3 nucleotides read TGTGCCAGCAACGCTTCGGGAGCTAGAACAGATACGCAGTATTTT. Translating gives CASNASGARTDTQYF.

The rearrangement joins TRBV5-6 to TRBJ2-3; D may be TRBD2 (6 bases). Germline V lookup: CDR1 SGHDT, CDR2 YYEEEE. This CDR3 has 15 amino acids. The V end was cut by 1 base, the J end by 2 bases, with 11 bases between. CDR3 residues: CASSLPGDLTDTQYF. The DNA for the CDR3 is TGTGCCAGCAGCTTGCCGGGGGACCTCACAGATACGCAGTATTTT.

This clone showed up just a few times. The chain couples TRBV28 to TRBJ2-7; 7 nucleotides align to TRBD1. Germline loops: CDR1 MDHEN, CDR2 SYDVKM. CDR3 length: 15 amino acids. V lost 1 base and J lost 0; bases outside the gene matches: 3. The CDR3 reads CASSLFAGGSYEQYF. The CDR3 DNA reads TGTGCCAGCAGTTTATTCGCAGGGGGCTCCTACGAGCAGTACTTC.

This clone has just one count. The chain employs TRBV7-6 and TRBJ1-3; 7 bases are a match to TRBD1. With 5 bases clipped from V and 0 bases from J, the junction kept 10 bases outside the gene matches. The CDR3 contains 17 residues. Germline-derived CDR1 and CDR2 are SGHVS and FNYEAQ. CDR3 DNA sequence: TGTGCCAGCAGCCACTCCGTGGGGGACAGCTCTGGAAACACCATATATTTT. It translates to CASSHSVGDSSGNTIYF.

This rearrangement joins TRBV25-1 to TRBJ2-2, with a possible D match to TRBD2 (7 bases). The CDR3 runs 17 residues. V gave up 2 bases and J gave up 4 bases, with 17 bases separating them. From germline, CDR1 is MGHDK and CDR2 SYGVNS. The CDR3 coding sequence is TGTGCCAGCAGTGAACCCTTGGGGGGGGCGAGCACCGGGGAGCTGTTTTTT. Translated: CASSEPLGGASTGELFF.

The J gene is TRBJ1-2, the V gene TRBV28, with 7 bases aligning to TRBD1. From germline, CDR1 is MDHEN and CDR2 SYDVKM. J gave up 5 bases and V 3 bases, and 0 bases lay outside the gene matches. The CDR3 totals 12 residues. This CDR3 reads CASSLGQYGYTF. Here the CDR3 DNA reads TGTGCCAGCAGTTTGGGACAGTATGGCTACACCTTC.

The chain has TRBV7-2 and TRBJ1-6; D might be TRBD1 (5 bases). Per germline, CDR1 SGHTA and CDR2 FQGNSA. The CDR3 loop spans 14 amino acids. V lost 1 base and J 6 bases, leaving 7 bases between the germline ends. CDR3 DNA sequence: TGTGCCAGCAGCTTAGATGGGGGTAATTCACCCCTCCACTTT. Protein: CASSLDGGNSPLHF. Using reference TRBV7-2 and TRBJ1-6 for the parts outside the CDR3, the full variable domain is GAGVSQSPSNKVTEKGKDVELRCDPISGHTALYWYRQSLGQGLEFLIYFQGNSAPDKSGLPSDRFSAERTGGSVSTLTIQRTQQEDSAVYLCASSLDGGNSPLHFGNGTRLTVT.